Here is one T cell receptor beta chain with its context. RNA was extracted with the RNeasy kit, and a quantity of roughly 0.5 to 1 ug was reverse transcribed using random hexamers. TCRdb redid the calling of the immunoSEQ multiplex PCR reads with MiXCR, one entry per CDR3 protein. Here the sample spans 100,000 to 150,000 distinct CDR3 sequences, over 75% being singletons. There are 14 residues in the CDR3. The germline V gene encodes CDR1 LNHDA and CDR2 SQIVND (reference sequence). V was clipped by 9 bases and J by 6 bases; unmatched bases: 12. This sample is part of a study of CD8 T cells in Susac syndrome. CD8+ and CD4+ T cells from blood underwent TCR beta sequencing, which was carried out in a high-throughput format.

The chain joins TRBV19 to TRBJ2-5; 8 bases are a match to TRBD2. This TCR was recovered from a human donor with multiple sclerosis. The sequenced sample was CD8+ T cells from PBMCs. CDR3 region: CASSLPGGPQTQYF. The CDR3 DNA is TGTGCCAGCTCCCTCCCGGGAGGGCCGCAGACCCAGTACTTC.